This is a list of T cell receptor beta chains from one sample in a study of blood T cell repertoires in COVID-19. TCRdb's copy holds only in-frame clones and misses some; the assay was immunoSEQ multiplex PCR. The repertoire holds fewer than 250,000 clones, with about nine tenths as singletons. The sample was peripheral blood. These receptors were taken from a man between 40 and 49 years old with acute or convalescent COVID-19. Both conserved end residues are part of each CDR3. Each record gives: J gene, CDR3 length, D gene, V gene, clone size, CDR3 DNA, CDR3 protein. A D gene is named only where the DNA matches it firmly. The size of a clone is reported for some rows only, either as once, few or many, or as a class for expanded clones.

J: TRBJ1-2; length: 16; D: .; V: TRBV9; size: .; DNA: TGTGCCAGCAGCGCCCCGGATTTTGGGCCCGACTATGGCTACACCTTC; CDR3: CASSAPDFGPDYGYTF
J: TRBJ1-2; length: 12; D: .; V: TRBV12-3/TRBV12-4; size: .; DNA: TGTGCCAGCAGTTTAGCGGAGGCGAATTACACCTTC; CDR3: CASSLAEANYTF
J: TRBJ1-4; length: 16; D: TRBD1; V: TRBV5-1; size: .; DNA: TGCGCCAGCAGCTCCCTATACAGGGGCACTAATGAAAAACTGTTTTTT; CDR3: CASSSLYRGTNEKLFF
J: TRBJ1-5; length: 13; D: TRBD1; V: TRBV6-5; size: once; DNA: TGTGCCAGCCTACGGACAGGGGATCAGCCCCAGCATTTT; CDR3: CASLRTGDQPQHF
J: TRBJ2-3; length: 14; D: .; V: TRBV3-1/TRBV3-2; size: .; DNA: TGTGCCAGCAGCCAAGATTGGGGAGGTGATACGCAGTATTTT; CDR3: CASSQDWGGDTQYF
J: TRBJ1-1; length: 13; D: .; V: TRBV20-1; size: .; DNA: TGCAGTGCTAGTAGAGGTGGGAACACTGAAGCTTTCTTT; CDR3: CSASRGGNTEAFF
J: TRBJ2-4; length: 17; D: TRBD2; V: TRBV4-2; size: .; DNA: TGTGCCAGCAGCCAACCTCTAGCGGGATTAGGTGTGAACATTCAGTACTTC; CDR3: CASSQPLAGLGVNIQYF
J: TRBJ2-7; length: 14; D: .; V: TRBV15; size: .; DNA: TGTGCCACCAGCAGAGATACCAGGGGTGGCGAGCAGTACTTC; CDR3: CATSRDTRGGEQYF
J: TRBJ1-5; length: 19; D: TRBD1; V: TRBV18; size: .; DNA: TGTGCCAGCTCATCCCTGGGACAGGGGGCTGGAGGGAACAATCAGCCCCAGCATTTT; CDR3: CASSSLGQGAGGNNQPQHF
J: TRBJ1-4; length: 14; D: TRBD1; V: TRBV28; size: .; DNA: TGTGCCAGCAGTCCTACAGGGGGGTATGAAAAACTGTTTTTT; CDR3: CASSPTGGYEKLFF
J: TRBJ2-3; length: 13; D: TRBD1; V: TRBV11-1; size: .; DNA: TGTGCCAGCTGGGACAGAAACACAGATACGCAGTATTTT; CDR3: CASWDRNTDTQYF
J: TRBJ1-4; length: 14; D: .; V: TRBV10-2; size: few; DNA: TGCGCCAGCAGTGAGTCGTACAGAAATGAAAAACTGTTTTTT; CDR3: CASSESYRNEKLFF
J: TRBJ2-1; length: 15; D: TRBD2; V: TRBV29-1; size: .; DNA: TGCAGCGTTGAAGATCCGGGCGGGGGAAGGTATGAGCAGTTCTTC; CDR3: CSVEDPGGGRYEQFF
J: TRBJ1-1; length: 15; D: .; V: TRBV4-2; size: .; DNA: TGTGCCAGCAGCCTCCTCAGAGGCGGGGGCACTGAAGCTTTCTTT; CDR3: CASSLLRGGGTEAFF
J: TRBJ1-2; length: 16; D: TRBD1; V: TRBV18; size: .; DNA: TGTGCCAGCTCACCGGGACAGGGGGGCAGTTTGGATGGCTACACCTTC; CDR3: CASSPGQGGSLDGYTF
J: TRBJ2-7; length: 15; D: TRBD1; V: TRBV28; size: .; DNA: TGTGCCAGCAGTTTAGGGACAGGGGGCTCGTACGAGCAGTACTTC; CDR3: CASSLGTGGSYEQYF
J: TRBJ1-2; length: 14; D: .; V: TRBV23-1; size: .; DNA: TGCGCCAGCAGTCAAACAGGGACCCTTCCAGGCTACACCTTC; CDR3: CASSQTGTLPGYTF
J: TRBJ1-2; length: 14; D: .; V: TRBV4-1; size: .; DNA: TGCGCCAGCAGCCTGACGGGTTCTAACTATGGCTACACCTTC; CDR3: CASSLTGSNYGYTF
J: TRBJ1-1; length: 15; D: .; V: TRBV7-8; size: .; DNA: TGTGCCAGCAGCTTAGTACAGGGAGTTATGACTGAAGCTTTCTTT; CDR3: CASSLVQGVMTEAFF
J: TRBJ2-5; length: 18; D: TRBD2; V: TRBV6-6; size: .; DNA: TGTGCCAGCAGTCCCGCCCGCAGGGGACTAGCGGGATTGGAGACCCAGTACTTC; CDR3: CASSPARRGLAGLETQYF
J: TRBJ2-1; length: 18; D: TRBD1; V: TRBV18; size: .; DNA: TGTGCCAGCTCACCTGGACAGGGGGCCTTCAGCTCCTACAATGAGCAGTTCTTC; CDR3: CASSPGQGAFSSYNEQFF
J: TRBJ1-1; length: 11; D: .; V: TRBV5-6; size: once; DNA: TGTGCCAGCAGCTTGGGGCCTGAAGCTTTCTTT; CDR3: CASSLGPEAFF
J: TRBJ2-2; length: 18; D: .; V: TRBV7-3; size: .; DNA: TGTGCCAGCAGCTTAAAAGGGCCCTCAGCGGCCAGCACCGGGGAGCTGTTTTTT; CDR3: CASSLKGPSAASTGELFF
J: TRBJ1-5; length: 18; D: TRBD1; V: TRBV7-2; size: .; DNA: TGTGCCAGCAGCTTAGCCTGGGCAGGGGGATTGAGCAATCAGCCCCAGCATTTT; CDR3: CASSLAWAGGLSNQPQHF
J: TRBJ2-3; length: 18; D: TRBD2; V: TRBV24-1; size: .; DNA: TGTGCCACAGCAGGGAGGGAACTAGCGGGAGCCCCCACAGATACGCAGTATTTT; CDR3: CATAGRELAGAPTDTQYF
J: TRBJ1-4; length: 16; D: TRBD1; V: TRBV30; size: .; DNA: TGTGCCTGGAGTAGAATTTCAGGGACAGGTGCGGAAAAACTGTTTTTT; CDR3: CAWSRISGTGAEKLFF
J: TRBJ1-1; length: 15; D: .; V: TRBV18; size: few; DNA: TGTGCCAGCTCTCCCGGGGCGGGGCGGAACACTGAAGCTTTCTTT; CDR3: CASSPGAGRNTEAFF
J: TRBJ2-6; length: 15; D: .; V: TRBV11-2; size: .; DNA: TGTGCCAGCAGCGCTCGGGACTCTGGGGCCAACGTCCTGACTTTC; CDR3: CASSARDSGANVLTF
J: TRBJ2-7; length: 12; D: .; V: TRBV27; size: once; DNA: TGTGCCAGCAGCACCCAGGGGTACGAGCAGTACTTC; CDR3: CASSTQGYEQYF
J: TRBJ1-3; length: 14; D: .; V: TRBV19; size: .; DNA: TGTGCCAGTCAACAGGGTAGCTCTGGAAACACCATATATTTT; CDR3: CASQQGSSGNTIYF
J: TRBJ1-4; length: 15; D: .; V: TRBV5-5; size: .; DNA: TGTGCCAGCAGCTTTGGAGATGCAACTAATGAAAAACTGTTTTTT; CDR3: CASSFGDATNEKLFF
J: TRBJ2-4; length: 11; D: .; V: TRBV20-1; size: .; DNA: TGCAGTGCTATTCGGGGAAACATTCAGTACTTC; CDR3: CSAIRGNIQYF
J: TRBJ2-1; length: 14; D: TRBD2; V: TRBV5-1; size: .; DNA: TGCGCCAGCAGAGGTAGCGGGGGAGGCAATGAGCAGTTCTTC; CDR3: CASRGSGGGNEQFF
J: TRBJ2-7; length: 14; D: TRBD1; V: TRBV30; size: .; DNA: TGTGCCCACGGGACAGGGGGTCTCCCCTACGAGCAGTACTTC; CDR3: CAHGTGGLPYEQYF
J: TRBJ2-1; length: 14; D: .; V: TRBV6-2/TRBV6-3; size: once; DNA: TGTGCCAGCAGTTACCCATCCTCCTACAATGAGCAGTTCTTC; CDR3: CASSYPSSYNEQFF
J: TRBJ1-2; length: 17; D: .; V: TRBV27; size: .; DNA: TGTGCCAGCAGTTTATTCGAGGGGACAACAGCTAACTATGGCTACACCTTC; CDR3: CASSLFEGTTANYGYTF
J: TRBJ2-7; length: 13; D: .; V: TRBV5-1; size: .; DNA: TGCGCCAGCACCCTGAGCAGGGGATACGAGCAGTACTTC; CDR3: CASTLSRGYEQYF
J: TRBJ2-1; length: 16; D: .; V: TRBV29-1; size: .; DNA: TGCAGCGTTGAAGAGGAACTAGGGAAGCCTAGCGATGAGCAGTTCTTC; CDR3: CSVEEELGKPSDEQFF